This note documents a single T cell receptor beta chain sequence. Its antigen remains unidentified. The sample is drawn from a study of cytomegalovirus exposure and HLA in healthy donors. Study conclusions and caveats: Later on, a genetic analysis was performed. It linked a missense variant in DCLRE1C with V- and J-gene trimming of TCR beta.

Primers included in the PCR were 60 Vbeta and 13 Jbeta primers. The repertoire was sequenced with immunoSEQ multiplex PCR; TCRdb's copy has only in-frame clones and lacks some. Here the sample spans roughly 150,000 clones, approximately 68% being singletons. Sequencing was carried out using PBMCs. This clonotype was sampled from a man aged 35 to 55 in good health and CMV-seronegative.

This chain's CDR3 is CASSENRGSFEQYF. The CDR3 region has the DNA TGTGCCAGCAGTGAAAACCGGGGGTCCTTTGAGCAGTACTTC. The rearrangement joins TRBV6-1 to TRBJ2-7, with a tentative D call TRBD2 (6 bases). The CDR3 covers 14 residues. Per the germline V gene, CDR1 is MNHNS and CDR2 is SASEGT. The V gene lost 2 bases and the J gene lost 7 bases, with 15 bases spanning the gap.